This T cell receptor beta chain comes out of a study of OX40 agonist ivuxolimab in advanced cancers. Concerning this clone itself: The antigen is not known.

V lost 5 bases and J 6 bases, leaving 13 bases between the germline ends. Looked up from germline, CDR1 is SGHTA and CDR2 is FQGNSA. This CDR3 is 13 amino acids long. General study results and limits: Fewer expanded clones were found on average in CD4+ than in CD8+ T cells.

Sequencing was performed with immunoSEQ multiplex PCR; in TCRdb, only in-frame clones are kept and a portion is missing. The sample has about 76,000 clones, almost 85% seen once. Sequenced material: CD4+ or CD8+ T cells sorted from blood, taken in a trial of the OX40 agonist ivuxolimab. The sequence came from an adult with an advanced solid tumor such as melanoma, head and neck, liver or kidney cancer. The rearrangement links TRBV7-2 to TRBJ1-1, with no clear D. The CDR3 bases are TGTGCCAGCAGCCCCCGCCGCCAATCTGAAGCTTTCTTT. It encodes CASSPRRQSEAFF.